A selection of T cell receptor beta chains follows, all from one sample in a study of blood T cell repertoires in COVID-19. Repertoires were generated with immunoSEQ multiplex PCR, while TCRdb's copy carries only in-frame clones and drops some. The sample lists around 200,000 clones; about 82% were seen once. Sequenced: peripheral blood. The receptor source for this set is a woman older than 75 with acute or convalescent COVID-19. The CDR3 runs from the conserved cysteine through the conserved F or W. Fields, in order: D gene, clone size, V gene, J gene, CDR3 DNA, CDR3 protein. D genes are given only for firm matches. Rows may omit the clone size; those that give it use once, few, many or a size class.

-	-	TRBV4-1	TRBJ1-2	TGCGCCAGCAGCCAAGACCGAGGGGGTTCCAACTATGGCTACACCTTC	CASSQDRGGSNYGYTF
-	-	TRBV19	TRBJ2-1	TGTGCCAGTAGCGAAAACACCGATCCCTGGGCCGGAGGGCAGTTCTTC	CASSENTDPWAGGQFF
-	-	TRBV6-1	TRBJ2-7	TGTGCCAGCAGTGAAGGTTTCCGGGGCTACGAGCAGTACTTC	CASSEGFRGYEQYF
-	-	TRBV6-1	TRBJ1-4	TGTGCCAGCAGTGAGCAGGCCACGGGGGGGGAAAAACTGTTTTTT	CASSEQATGGEKLFF
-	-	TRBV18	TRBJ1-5	TGTGCCAGCGGACCCGGGGATCAGCCCCAGCATTTT	CASGPGDQPQHF
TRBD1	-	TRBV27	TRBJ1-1	TGTGCCAGCAGTTTAAATGGCAGGGGGACGGACACTGAAGCTTTCTTT	CASSLNGRGTDTEAFF
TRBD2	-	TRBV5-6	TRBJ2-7	TGTGCCAGCAGCTTGTTAGCTAGCGGGACCTTCTACGAGCAGTACTTC	CASSLLASGTFYEQYF
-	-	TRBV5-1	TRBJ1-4	TGCGCCAGCAGCTTGGAACGACGGGATGAAAAACTGTTTTTT	CASSLERRDEKLFF
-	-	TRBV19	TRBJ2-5	TGTGCCAGTAGTAAGCCAGGCCGTCGAGAGACCCAGTACTTC	CASSKPGRRETQYF
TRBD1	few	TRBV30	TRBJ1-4	TGTGCCTGGAGTACGACAGGGACTAATGAAAAACTGTTTTTT	CAWSTTGTNEKLFF
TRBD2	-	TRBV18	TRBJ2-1	TGTGCCAGCTCGCCTACCTTAGCGGGAGTAAGTGAGCAGTTCTTC	CASSPTLAGVSEQFF
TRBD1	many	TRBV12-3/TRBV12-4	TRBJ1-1	TGTGCCAGCAGGACAGGGACGAACACTGAAGCTTTCTTT	CASRTGTNTEAFF
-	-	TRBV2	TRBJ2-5	TGTGCCAGCAAGAGGGCTAGCCAAGAGACCCAGTACTTC	CASKRASQETQYF
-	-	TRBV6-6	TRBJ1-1	TGTGCCAGCAGCTCAAGGGGGGGGGCAGGGAAAATTGAAGCTTTCTTT	CASSSRGGAGKIEAFF
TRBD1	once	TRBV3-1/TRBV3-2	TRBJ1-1	TGTGCCAGCAGCGACAGGGTAGACACTGAAGCTTTCTTT	CASSDRVDTEAFF
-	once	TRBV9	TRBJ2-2	TGTGCCAGCAGCGTAGGAGGGAGCGGCACCGGGGAGCTGTTTTTT	CASSVGGSGTGELFF
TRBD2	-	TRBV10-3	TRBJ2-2	TGTGCCATCAGCGGGACTAGGGGCACCGGGGAGCTGTTTTTT	CAISGTRGTGELFF
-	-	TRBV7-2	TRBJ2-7	TGTGCCAGCAGCTTGCTCGGTTACTCCTACGAGCAGTACTTC	CASSLLGYSYEQYF
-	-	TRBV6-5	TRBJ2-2	TGTGCCAGCAACCAAGGCATGGGGGGCGGGGAGCTGTTTTTT	CASNQGMGGGELFF
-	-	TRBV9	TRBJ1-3	TGTGCCAGCAGCGTAAATATGAACACCATATATTTT	CASSVNMNTIYF
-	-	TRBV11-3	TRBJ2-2	TGTGCCAGCAGTAATGGGCCGAACACCGGGGAGCTGTTTTTT	CASSNGPNTGELFF
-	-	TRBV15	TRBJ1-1	TGTGCCACCAGCAGAAAACCCGCGGGCACTGAAGCTTTCTTT	CATSRKPAGTEAFF
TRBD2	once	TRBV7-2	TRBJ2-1	TGTGCCAGCAGCCCCGGACTAGCCTTCCGCCGGCAGTTCTTC	CASSPGLAFRRQFF
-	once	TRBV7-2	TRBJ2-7	TGTGCCAGCAGTTTCGACTACAACCCGACCTACGAGCAGTACTTC	CASSFDYNPTYEQYF
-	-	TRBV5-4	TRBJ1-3	TGTGCCAGGGGATGGACTCTCTCTGGAAACACCATATATTTT	CARGWTLSGNTIYF
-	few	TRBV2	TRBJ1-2	TGTGCCAGCAGTAGACAGATTAACTATGGCTACACCTTC	CASSRQINYGYTF
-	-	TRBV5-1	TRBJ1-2	TGCGCCAGCAGTAGGAGCTGGGGGGATGGCTACACCTTC	CASSRSWGDGYTF
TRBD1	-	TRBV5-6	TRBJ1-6	TGTGCCAGCAGCTTCGGGACAGGCTTTGGGAATTCACCCCTCCACTTT	CASSFGTGFGNSPLHF
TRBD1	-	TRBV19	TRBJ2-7	TGTGCCAGTAGTCGACAGGGGGCAGGGATTAGCGGGATTCTCTACGAGCAGTACTTC	CASSRQGAGISGILYEQYF
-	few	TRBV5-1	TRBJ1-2	TGCGCCAGCAGCTTGGGGACAGCTTTGTATGGCTACACCTTC	CASSLGTALYGYTF
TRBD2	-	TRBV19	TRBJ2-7	TGTGCCAGTAGTACCCGTCTAGCGGTGAGCTCCTACGAGCAGTACTTC	CASSTRLAVSSYEQYF
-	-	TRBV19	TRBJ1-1	TGTGCCAGTAGTATACAGCACCGAAGGGGGGGCACTGAAGCTTTCTTT	CASSIQHRRGGTEAFF
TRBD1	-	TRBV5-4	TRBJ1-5	TGTGCCAGCAGCTCGACAGGGGCCACGGCCCAGCATTTT	CASSSTGATAQHF
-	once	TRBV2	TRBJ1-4	TGTGCCAGCATCCTTCAGGGGGAAAAACTGTTTTTT	CASILQGEKLFF
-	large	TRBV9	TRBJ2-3	TGTGCCAGCAGCGTGGAGGGCCGGGAAACAGATACGCAGTATTTT	CASSVEGRETDTQYF
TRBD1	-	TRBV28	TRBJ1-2	TGTGCCAGCAGTTCCCTTTCCGGGACAGGGGTATATGGCTACACCTTC	CASSSLSGTGVYGYTF
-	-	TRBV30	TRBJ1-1	TGTGCCTCAAACCGGGCGGGGGGCACTGAAGCTTTCTTT	CASNRAGGTEAFF
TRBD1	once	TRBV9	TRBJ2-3	TGTGCCAGCAGCGTAGGCTCGACAGGGGCAGATACGCAGTATTTT	CASSVGSTGADTQYF
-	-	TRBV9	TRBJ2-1	TGTGCCAGCAGCGTATGGCAGGGATCTTACAATGAGCAGTTCTTC	CASSVWQGSYNEQFF
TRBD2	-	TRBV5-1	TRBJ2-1	TGCGCCAGCAGCTTACGGACTAGCGGGTACAATGAGCAGTTCTTC	CASSLRTSGYNEQFF
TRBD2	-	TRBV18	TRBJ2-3	TGTGCCAGCTCCCAGACTAGCGGGACCACAGATACGCAGTATTTT	CASSQTSGTTDTQYF
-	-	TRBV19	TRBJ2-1	TGTGCCAGTCAATTGACAGAGAACAATGAGCAGTTCTTC	CASQLTENNEQFF
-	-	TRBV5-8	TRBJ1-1	TGTGCCAGCAGCTTGGGGTTACATCTTGAAGCTTTCTTT	CASSLGLHLEAFF
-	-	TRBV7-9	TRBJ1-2	TGTGCCAGCAGCTTAGCGCGGGTCAATAACTATGGCTACACCTTC	CASSLARVNNYGYTF
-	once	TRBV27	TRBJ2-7	TGTGCCAGCAGTCCCAGCACGGACAGATCCTACGAGCAGTACTTC	CASSPSTDRSYEQYF
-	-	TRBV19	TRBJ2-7	TGTGCCAGTAGTATCGGGAGCGTGTACGAGCAGTACTTC	CASSIGSVYEQYF
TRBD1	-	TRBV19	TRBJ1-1	TGTGCCAGTAGTACGACCAGGGGGGTCACTGAAGCTTTCTTT	CASSTTRGVTEAFF
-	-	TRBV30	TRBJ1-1	TGTGCCTGGAGTTTGGGAGCCTTGAACACTGAAGCTTTCTTT	CAWSLGALNTEAFF
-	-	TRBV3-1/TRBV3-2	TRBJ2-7	TGTGCCAGCAGCCAAACGGCCTACGAGCAGTACTTC	CASSQTAYEQYF
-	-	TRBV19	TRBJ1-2	TGTGCCAGTCTGGGCAGGGATGGCTATGGCTACACCTTC	CASLGRDGYGYTF
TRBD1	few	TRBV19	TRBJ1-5	TGTGCCAGTACGGGACAGGGCAATCAGCCCCAGCATTTT	CASTGQGNQPQHF